This entry lists 28 T cell receptor beta chains sequenced from one sample in a study of human T cells and chemical hapten exposure. Time point defined: healthy volunteer bleed at 2 weeks. Unseparated into fractions, whole blood served as the source from which total RNA was extracted. In TCRdb, the RACE reads were re-called with MiXCR into one record per CDR3 protein. The data contain about 130,000 distinct CDR3 sequences, roughly 9% of them singletons. The sample consisted of whole blood. All receptors derive from a male donor in good health. Some clones in this sample may be carry-over from other donors' samples.

Many counts were recorded for this clonotype. The gene calls are TRBV12-5 and TRBJ2-1; 9 nucleotides line up with TRBD1. CDR3 length: 15 residues. The trim removed 5 bases at V and 7 bases at J, leaving 9 bases unmatched. Germline V gives CDR1 LGHNT, CDR2 FRNRAP. The CDR3, as DNA: TGTGCTAGTGGTCCCCGGGACAGGGAGAGAAATGAGCAGTTCTTC. This encodes CASGPRDRERNEQFF.

This sequence joins TRBV12-3 or TRBV12-4 and TRBJ1-2, with 10 bases matching TRBD1. The CDR3 totals 13 residues. V gave up 6 bases and J gave up 7 bases; unmatched junction bases: 5. CDR3 coding DNA: TGTGCCAGCAGGGGACAGGGGCAGGGTGGCTACACCTTC. This codes for CASRGQGQGGYTF.

Many counts were recorded for this clonotype. The chain is built from TRBV4-2 and TRBJ1-5; 9 bases match TRBD1. V lost 4 bases, J lost 6 bases, and 7 bases stayed unmatched. CDR1 and CDR2 (germline): LGHNA, YNFKEQ. This CDR3 region has 15 residues. The CDR3 DNA is TGTGCCAGCAGCCGTGGACAGGGGATAGGTCAGCCCCAGCATTTT. Translated, it gives CASSRGQGIGQPQHF.

As to this clonotype: Here the CDR3 omits its conserved ending phenylalanine or tryptophan, so a read error is the likely source. DNA for the CDR3: TGTGCCACCAGTGATCTGGGCCGGAATGAGCAGTTCCTC. It codes for CATSDLGRNEQFL. This sequence joins TRBV24-1 and TRBJ2-1; no reliable D call. This CDR3 is 13 amino acids long. The V gene's germline CDR1 is KGHDR and CDR2 SFDVKD. V lost 3 bases and J 7 bases, leaving 9 bases between the germline ends.

At least ten counts were recorded for this clonotype. This chain joins TRBV6-2 or TRBV6-3 and TRBJ2-3; TRBD1 is a possible D gene (5 bases). V was cut by 4 bases and J by 10 bases, with 12 bases left in between. Germline assignment: CDR1 MNHEY and CDR2 SVGEGT. This CDR3 is built from 12 residues. CDR3 nucleotide sequence: TGTGCCAGCAGTTCTGGGGCGGTATCGCAGTATTTT. It specifies CASSSGAVSQYF.

CDR3 nucleotide sequence: TGTGCCAGCAGTCCGAACCAGGGGGCCGGGGAGCTGTTTTTT. It specifies CASSPNQGAGELFF. V gene TRBV27 combines with J gene TRBJ2-2, with 7 bases identical to TRBD1. Trimming at V came to 5 bases and at J to 6 bases, leaving 6 bases not matched to a gene. The CDR3 is made up of 14 amino acids. Germline CDR1 and CDR2: MNHEY and SMNVEV (reference sequence).

The V and J genes are TRBV2 and TRBJ2-2, with 9 positions matching TRBD2. The CDR3 totals 16 residues. Germline-derived CDR1 and CDR2 are SNHLY and FYNNEI. J lost 4 bases, V lost 1 base, and 4 bases had no gene match. For the CDR3, the DNA is TGTGCCAGCAGTGAAGTGGCGGGGGGGTTCACCGGGGAGCTGTTTTTT. Amino acids: CASSEVAGGFTGELFF.

In its sample, this clonotype was seen many times. The CDR3 DNA reads as TGCGCCAGCAGCTACGGGTCCACTGAAGCTTTCTTT. It is translated as CASSYGSTEAFF. The chain recombines TRBV5-1 with TRBJ1-1, with unresolved D. The length of the CDR3 is 12 residues. The V end was cut by 3 bases, the J end by 4 bases, with 7 bases between. From germline, CDR1 is SGHRS and CDR2 YFSETQ. Drawing the rest from reference TRBV5-1 and TRBJ1-1, the complete variable domain is KAGVTQTPRYLIKTRGQQVTLSCSPISGHRSVSWYQQTPGQGLQFLFEYFSETQRNKGNFPGRFSGRQFSNSRSEMNVSTLELGDSALYLCASSYGSTEAFFGQGTRLTVV.

This clonotype was observed a few times. In nucleotides, the CDR3 is TGTGCCAGCAGTTTAAGCGACATTCAGTACTTC. Translation: CASSLSDIQYF. This sequence joins TRBV12-3 or TRBV12-4 and TRBJ2-4; no firm D call. This CDR3 spans 11 amino acids. Trimming took off 2 bases at V and 8 bases at J, with 4 bases between the two ends.

This clonotype was recorded many times. V gene TRBV7-9 combines with J gene TRBJ2-1, with D hard to call. The V gene lost 10 bases and the J gene lost 12 bases, with 10 bases spanning the gap. This CDR3 has 9 residues. Germline lookup yields CDR1 SEHNR and CDR2 FQNEAQ (reference sequence). The CDR3 DNA follows: TGTGCCATAGGAGTAAGGCAGTTCTTC. This sequence encodes CAIGVRQFF.

The V call is TRBV15, the J call TRBJ2-7, with a tentative D call TRBD2 (5 bases). The germline gives CDR1 LNHNV, CDR2 YYDKDF (reference sequence). The CDR3 covers 16 residues. Deletions cut 4 bases from V and 2 bases from J, with 18 bases between. CDR3 sequence reads: CATSTRLGREAYEQYF. CDR3 DNA: TGTGCCACCAGCACCAGACTCGGACGGGAAGCCTACGAGCAGTACTTC. Full variable domain (outside the CDR3, taken from reference TRBV15 and TRBJ2-7): DAMVIQNPRYQVTQFGKPVTLSCSQTLNHNVMYWYQQKSSQAPKLLFHYYDKDFNNEADTPDNFQSRRPNTSFCFLDIRSPGLGDTAMYLCATSTRLGREAYEQYFGPGTRLTVT.

This clonotype was picked up many times. The V gene is TRBV27, the J gene TRBJ2-1; 12 nucleotides align to TRBD2. Trimming at V came to 5 bases and at J to 1 base, leaving 6 bases not matched to a gene. This CDR3 spans 17 amino acids. Germline V CDR1 and CDR2: MNHEY, SMNVEV (reference sequence). The CDR3 sequence is CASSTGLAGISYNEQFF. In DNA, the CDR3 is TGTGCCAGCAGTACCGGACTAGCGGGGATTTCCTACAATGAGCAGTTCTTC.

This clonotype was counted many times. V and J are TRBV5-4 and TRBJ2-4; D is perhaps TRBD1 (5 bases). The germline V and J ends were trimmed by 2 bases and 13 bases, with 16 bases remaining between them. Per the germline V gene, CDR1 is SGHNT and CDR2 is YYREEE (reference sequence). CDR3 length: 13 amino acids. CDR3 sequence: CASSFSDRRIQYF. Written as DNA, the CDR3 is TGTGCCAGCAGCTTCTCCGACAGAAGGATCCAGTACTTC.

This clonotype was counted at least ten times. Here the CDR3 DNA reads TGCAGCGTTGGATGGTCCCCCTTTGAAAAACTGTTTTTT. Its protein is CSVGWSPFEKLFF. This sequence joins TRBV29-1 and TRBJ1-4; D not certain. The CDR3 contains 13 residues. Trimming cost V 4 bases and J 7 bases, with 13 bases left between them. The germline V gene has CDR1 SQVTM and CDR2 ANQGSEA. Full variable domain (remainder filled in from reference TRBV29-1 and TRBJ1-4): SAVISQKPSRDICQRGTSLTIQCQVDSQVTMMFWYRQQPGQSLTLIATANQGSEATYESGFVIDKFPISRPNLTFSTLTVSNMSPEDSSIYLCSVGWSPFEKLFFGSGTQLSVL.

This clonotype was counted at least ten times. This chain joins TRBV6-5 and TRBJ1-6; 8 positions match TRBD1. Germline V gene data show CDR1 as MNHEY and CDR2 as SVGAGI. V trimming: 6 bases; J trimming: 9 bases; junction bases outside the gene matches: 7. The CDR3 has 14 amino acids. Here the CDR3 DNA reads TGTGCCAGCAGACTTGACAGGGGCCGTTCACCCCTCCACTTT. Translating gives CASRLDRGRSPLHF.

This chain connects TRBV7-9 to TRBJ1-2; 8 nucleotides line up with TRBD1. Germline CDR1 SEHNR, CDR2 FQNEAQ (reference sequence). Losses at the gene ends were 8 bases for V and 8 bases for J; bases not matched to a gene: 19. This CDR3 region has 16 residues. The CDR3 DNA is TGTGCCAGCGGAACCGGACAGGGAGGTTATGCGGGAGGCTACACCTTC. Translating it yields CASGTGQGGYAGGYTF. The full variable domain, its missing parts supplied by reference TRBV7-9 and TRBJ1-2, is DTGVSQNPRHKITKRGQNVTFRCDPISEHNRLYWYRQTLGQGPEFLTYFQNEAQLEKSRLLSDRFSAERPKGSFSTLEIQRTEQGDSAMYLCASGTGQGGYAGGYTFGSGTRLTVV.

In its sample, this clonotype was seen a few times. This chain links TRBV5-1 with TRBJ2-6; D gene unclear. V was clipped by 0 bases and J by 2 bases, with 9 bases between them. The germline V gene encodes CDR1 SGHRS and CDR2 YFSETQ. The CDR3 length is 16 residues. The CDR3 coding sequence is TGCGCCAGCAGCTTGGGGGTTGGAGCTGGGGCCAACGTCCTGACTTTC. Translated, it gives CASSLGVGAGANVLTF.

This chain uses TRBV27 with TRBJ1-2, with no clear D. Germline V CDR1 and CDR2: MNHEY, SMNVEV (reference sequence). The ends were cut back, 5 bases at V and 6 bases at J, with 10 bases in the middle. The CDR3 spans 12 residues. The CDR3 protein is CASSNLRDGYTF. In DNA form, the CDR3 reads TGTGCCAGCAGTAACCTAAGGGATGGCTACACCTTC.

This clonotype was detected a few times. V and J are TRBV2 and TRBJ1-2; 7 bases agree with TRBD1. The trim removed 3 bases at V and 0 bases at J, leaving 7 bases unmatched. CDR1 is SNHLY and CDR2 is FYNNEI in the germline V gene. CDR3 length: 16 amino acids. Here the CDR3 DNA reads TGTGCCAGCAGTGACGACAGGGTACTAGCTAACTATGGCTACACCTTC. Protein sequence: CASSDDRVLANYGYTF.

The rearrangement joins TRBV5-1 to TRBJ2-7; a weak D match, TRBD2 (5 bases). Trimming took off 1 base at V and 0 bases at J, with 14 bases between the two ends. The length of the CDR3 is 16 residues. Germline CDR1 SGHRS, CDR2 YFSETQ. CDR3 residues: CASSLLGSSSSYEQYF. In DNA form, the CDR3 reads TGCGCCAGCAGCTTGTTGGGGAGCTCGAGCTCCTACGAGCAGTACTTC.

This clonotype was detected many times. The chain carries TRBV12-3 or TRBV12-4 and TRBJ1-3; D not certain. The CDR3 is 11 amino acids. Trimming stripped 5 bases from V and 5 bases from J, with 4 bases between. The CDR3 DNA follows: TGTGCCAGCAGTACTAGAAACACCATATATTTT. Encoded protein: CASSTRNTIYF.

V is TRBV9 and J is TRBJ2-3; D ambiguous. V dropped 0 bases and J dropped 2 bases, with 7 bases sitting between them. CDR3 length: 14 amino acids. The germline CDR1 and CDR2 sequences are SGDLS and YYNGEE. Here the CDR3 DNA reads TGTGCCAGCAGCGTAGGCGGAGACACAGATACGCAGTATTTT. Protein product: CASSVGGDTDTQYF.

This clonotype occurred a few times. This chain joins TRBV3-1 and TRBJ2-5; D not certain. CDR1 LGHDT and CDR2 YNNKEL come from the germline V gene (reference sequence). The CDR3 is 11 amino acids. The V and J ends lost 0 bases and 6 bases respectively, with 2 bases between them. CDR3 amino acids: CASSQEKTQYF. DNA of the CDR3: TGTGCCAGCAGCCAAGAGAAGACCCAGTACTTC.

The chain joins TRBV7-6 to TRBJ2-2, with TRBD2 matching over 13 bases. The CDR3 runs 19 residues. The J segment lost 1 base and the V segment lost 5 bases, leaving 10 bases of the junction unmatched. Germline CDR1 and CDR2: SGHVS and FNYEAQ. Here the CDR3 DNA reads TGTGCCAGCAGCCGACCGACTAGCGGGAGGAGGGGGAACACCGGGGAGCTGTTTTTT. Translation gives CASSRPTSGRRGNTGELFF.

This clonotype was seen a handful of times. The V and J genes are TRBV28 and TRBJ2-1, with TRBD2 matching 7 bases. CDR3 length equals 15 residues. J was trimmed by 6 bases and V by 4 bases; bases with no gene match: 9. Germline V gene data show CDR1 as MDHEN and CDR2 as SYDVKM. CDR3 DNA: TGTGCCAGCAGTTGGGGCGGGGGAGGAGGCAATGAGCAGTTCTTC. This sequence encodes CASSWGGGGGNEQFF.

This clonotype was counted between two and nine times. The rearrangement uses TRBV4-3 and TRBJ1-2; 7 bases line up with TRBD1. CDR3 length: 14 residues. Trimming removed 0 bases from V and 4 bases from J; junction bases left unmatched: 2. Germline values: CDR1 LGHNA, CDR2 YSLEER. The CDR3 DNA reads TGCGCCAGCAGCCAAGAACAGGGGACCTATGGCTACACCTTC. Translated, it gives CASSQEQGTYGYTF.

This clonotype was detected many times. One end of the junction is discordant with germline, which a read error may explain. This sequence joins TRBV4-3 and TRBJ2-3; 10 bases align to TRBD2. The CDR3 is 17 residues long. Germline values: CDR1 LGHNA, CDR2 YSLEER. The CDR3 DNA sequence: TGCGCCAGCAGCCAAGAAGTTAGCGGGGGGCGCACCGATACGCAGTATTTT. Amino acid sequence: CASSQEVSGGRTDTQYF.

This clonotype has just a few counts. This chain uses TRBV27 with TRBJ2-1; TRBD2 matches 13 bases. The V and J ends lost 1 base and 4 bases, in that order; junction bases with no gene match: 13. In germline, CDR1 is MNHEY, CDR2 SMNVEV (reference sequence). The CDR3 is made up of 20 amino acids. CDR3 bases: TGTGCCAGCAGTTTATACGGGACTAGCGGGACGGCCGCCCGATACAATGAGCAGTTCTTC. This translates into CASSLYGTSGTAARYNEQFF.